Reported below is one T cell receptor beta chain. What it binds is unknown. This sample was included in a study of T cell responses to AZD1222 COVID-19 vaccine. Timing groups of about 4 and about 12 weeks for second doses were pooled. Study-level points and caveats: Unmutated regions of variants are reportedly targeted by nearly half of spike-specific TCRs.

Some clones are missing from TCRdb's copy, which holds only in-frame ones; the method was immunoSEQ multiplex PCR. The profile shows about 140,000 clones, more than 75% of them singletons. V gave up 3 bases and J gave up 9 bases; unmatched junction bases: 8. This CDR3 is built from 15 residues. Germline V gives CDR1 MNHNS, CDR2 SASEGT. The sample was peripheral blood, taken 28 days after the second AZD1222 dose. The chain couples TRBV6-1 to TRBJ1-6; 7 bases map to TRBD1. This TCR derives from an adult who received the AZD1222 COVID-19 vaccine. CDR3 sequence reads: CASSEKGAGGSPLHF. The CDR3 nucleotides are TGTGCCAGCAGTGAGAAGGGGGCCGGAGGTTCACCCCTCCACTTT.